Sequencing of this TCR beta chain was carried out in a study of blood T cell repertoires in COVID-19. Germline values: CDR1 LGHDT, CDR2 YNNKEL (reference sequence). CDR3 size: 15 residues. V was clipped by 4 bases and J by 6 bases; unmatched bases: 10. In the original analysis: By means of reference gene primer amplification, nucleated cell counts were estimated. Measured with immunoSEQ multiplex PCR; TCRdb has only the in-frame clones, and not every one. The V and J calls and the clone size are those of that table, but D and trimming were determined from the DNA. The table has around 300,000 clones, around 90% seen once.

Sequenced input: peripheral blood. This receptor was taken from a woman aged 45-65 years with COVID-19, enrolled during active disease. The gene calls are TRBV3-1 (or the pseudogene TRBV3-2) and TRBJ1-2; 8 bases are a match to TRBD1. This CDR3 is CASSLATGAGDGYTF. As DNA, the CDR3 is TGTGCCAGCAGCCTCGCGACAGGGGCCGGAGATGGCTACACCTTC.